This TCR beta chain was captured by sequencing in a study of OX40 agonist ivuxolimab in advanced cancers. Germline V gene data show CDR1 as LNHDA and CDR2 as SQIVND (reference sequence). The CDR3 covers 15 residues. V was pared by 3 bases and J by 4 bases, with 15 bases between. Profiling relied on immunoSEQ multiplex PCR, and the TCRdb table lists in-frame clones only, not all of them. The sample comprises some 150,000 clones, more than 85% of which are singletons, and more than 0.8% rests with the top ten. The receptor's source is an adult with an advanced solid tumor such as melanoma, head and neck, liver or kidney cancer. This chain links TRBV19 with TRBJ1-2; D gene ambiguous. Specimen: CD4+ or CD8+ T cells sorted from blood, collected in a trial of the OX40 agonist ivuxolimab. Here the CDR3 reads CASSMVVRAFYGYTF. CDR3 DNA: TGTGCCAGTAGTATGGTCGTCCGAGCTTTCTATGGCTACACCTTC.